This T cell receptor beta chain was captured by sequencing in a study of beta chain features in type 1 diabetes. What was sequenced were expressed TCRB transcripts, since all of the isolated RNA had been reverse transcribed. The assay was immunoSEQ multiplex PCR, and TCRdb's table has in-frame clones only and misses some. Found here are about 620,000 clones, roughly a sixth of them singletons; the top ten hold around 0.095%. The V gene lost 8 bases and the J gene lost 2 bases, with 13 bases spanning the gap. Per the germline V gene, CDR1 is MDHEN and CDR2 is SYDVKM. CDR3 length equals 14 residues. The clonotype originates from a man aged 18 to 30 in good health. The sequencing input was naive CD4+ T cells from blood. The chain combines TRBV28 with TRBJ2-1; D is unresolved. This chain's CDR3 is CASEGFGAYNEQFF. The CDR3 bases are TGTGCCAGCGAAGGGTTTGGGGCCTACAATGAGCAGTTCTTC. Based on the CDR3 plus reference TRBV28 and TRBJ2-1, the full variable domain is DVKVTQSSRYLVKRTGEKVFLECVQDMDHENMFWYRQDPGLGLRLIYFSYDVKMKEKGDIPEGYSVSREKKERFSLILESASTNQTSMYLCASEGFGAYNEQFFGPGTRLTVL.